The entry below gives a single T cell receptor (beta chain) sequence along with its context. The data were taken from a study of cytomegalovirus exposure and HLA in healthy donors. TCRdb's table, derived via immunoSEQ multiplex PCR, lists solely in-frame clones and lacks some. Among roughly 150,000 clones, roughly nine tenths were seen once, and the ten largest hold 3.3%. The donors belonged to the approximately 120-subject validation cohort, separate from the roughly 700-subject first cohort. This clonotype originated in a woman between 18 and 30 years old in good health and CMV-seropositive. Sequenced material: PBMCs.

The CDR3 loop reads CASRLLETSGRGWDNEQFF. The DNA for the CDR3 is TGTGCCAGCAGGCTTCTCGAGACTAGCGGGAGAGGTTGGGATAATGAGCAGTTCTTC. The rearrangement links TRBV28 to TRBJ2-1, with 12 bases lining up with TRBD2. V lost 6 bases and J lost 7; bases outside the gene matches: 19. The CDR3 is 19 amino acids. The germline V gene has CDR1 MDHEN and CDR2 SYDVKM.